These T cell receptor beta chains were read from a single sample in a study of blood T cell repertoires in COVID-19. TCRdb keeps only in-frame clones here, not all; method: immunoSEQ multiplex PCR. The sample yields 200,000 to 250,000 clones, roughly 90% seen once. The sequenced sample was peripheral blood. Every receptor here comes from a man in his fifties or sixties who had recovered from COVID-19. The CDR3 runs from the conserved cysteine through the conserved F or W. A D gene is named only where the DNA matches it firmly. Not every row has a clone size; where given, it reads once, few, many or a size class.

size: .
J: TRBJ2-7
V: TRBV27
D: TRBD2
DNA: TGTGCCAGCAGCCCCCGGACTAGCGTGTACGAGCAGTACTTC
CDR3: CASSPRTSVYEQYF

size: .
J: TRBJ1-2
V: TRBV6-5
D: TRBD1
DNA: TGTGCCAGCAGTTACTCGACAGGGTATGGCTACACCTTC
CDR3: CASSYSTGYGYTF

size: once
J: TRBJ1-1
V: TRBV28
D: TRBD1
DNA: TGTGCCAGCACCACATACAGGGGCGCTGAAGCTTTCTTT
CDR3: CASTTYRGAEAFF

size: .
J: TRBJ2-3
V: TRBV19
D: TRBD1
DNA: TGTGCCAGTACAACAGGGGGCGTCGCAGATACGCAGTATTTT
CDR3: CASTTGGVADTQYF

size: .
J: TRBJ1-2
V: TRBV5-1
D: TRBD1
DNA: TGCGCCAGCAGCCAGGACAGGGGAGGCTACACCTTC
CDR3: CASSQDRGGYTF

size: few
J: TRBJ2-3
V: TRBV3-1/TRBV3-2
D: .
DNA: TGTGCCAGCAGCCAAGATCTCAGCCAGCGGAGAAGCACAGATACGCAGTATTTT
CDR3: CASSQDLSQRRSTDTQYF

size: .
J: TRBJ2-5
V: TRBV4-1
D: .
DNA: TGCGCCAGCAGCTCCCAAGGGGGAAGGGAGACCCAGTACTTC
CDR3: CASSSQGGRETQYF

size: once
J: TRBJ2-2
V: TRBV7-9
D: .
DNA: TGTGCCAGCAGCTTACAAACAGGGGAGCTGTTTTTT
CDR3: CASSLQTGELFF

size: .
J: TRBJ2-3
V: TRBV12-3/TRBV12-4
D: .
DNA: TGTGCCAGCACTACGAGAGGGGGTGTTACGCAGTATTTT
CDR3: CASTTRGGVTQYF

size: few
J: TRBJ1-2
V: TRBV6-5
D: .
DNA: TGTGCCAGCAGTTACCGTATCGGCGGTGGCTACACCTTC
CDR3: CASSYRIGGGYTF

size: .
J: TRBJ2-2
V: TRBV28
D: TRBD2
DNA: TGTGCCAGCAGTCCAACCCGGGGCGGGGGCACCGGGGAGCTGTTTTTT
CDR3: CASSPTRGGGTGELFF

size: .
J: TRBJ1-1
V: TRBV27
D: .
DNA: TGTGCCAGCAGCTTACAGGGCTTCCCTTCGAACACTGAAGCTTTCTTT
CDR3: CASSLQGFPSNTEAFF

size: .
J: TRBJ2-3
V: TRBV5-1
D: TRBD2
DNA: TGCGCCAGCGCTCGGGAGCGGGGGGACACAGATACGCAGTATTTT
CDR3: CASARERGDTDTQYF

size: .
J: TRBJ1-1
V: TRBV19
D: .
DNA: TGTGCCAGTAGTCTTTACCAGACAGGGAACACTGAAGCTTTCTTT
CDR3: CASSLYQTGNTEAFF

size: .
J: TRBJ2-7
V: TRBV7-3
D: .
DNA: TGTGCCAGCAGCTATGGAAGGACAACTGACGAGCAGTACTTC
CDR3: CASSYGRTTDEQYF

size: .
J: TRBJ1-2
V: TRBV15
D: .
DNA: TGTGCCACCAGCAGAGATATAAATAACTATGGCTACACCTTC
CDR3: CATSRDINNYGYTF

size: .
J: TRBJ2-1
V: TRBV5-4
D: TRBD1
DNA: TGTGCCAGCAGCTTCGACAGGGGGTCCTACAATGAGCAGTTCTTC
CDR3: CASSFDRGSYNEQFF

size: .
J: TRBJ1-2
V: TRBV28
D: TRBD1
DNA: TGTGCCAGCGGCCCCGGGGGACAGGTGCTTCATGGCTACACCTTC
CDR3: CASGPGGQVLHGYTF

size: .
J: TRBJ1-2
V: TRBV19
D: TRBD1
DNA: TGTGCCAGTCGGACAGGGAACCTTGGCTACACCTTC
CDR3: CASRTGNLGYTF

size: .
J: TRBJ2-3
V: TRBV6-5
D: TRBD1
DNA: TGTGCCAGCAGTTTGCTCCGGGACAGTACGCAGTATTTT
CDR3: CASSLLRDSTQYF

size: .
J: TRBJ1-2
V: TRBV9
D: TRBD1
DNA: TGTGCCAGCAGCGCTCTGACCGGGACAGGCCCCTCCGGCTACACCTTC
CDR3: CASSALTGTGPSGYTF

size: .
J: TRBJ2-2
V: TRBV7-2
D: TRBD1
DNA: TGTGCCAGCAGCTTAGACAGGGGACCCACCGGGGAGCTGTTTTTT
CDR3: CASSLDRGPTGELFF

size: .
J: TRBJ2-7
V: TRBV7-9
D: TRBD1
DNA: TGTGCCGGCAGGACAGGGGGGGCCTACGAGCAGTACTTC
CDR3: CAGRTGGAYEQYF

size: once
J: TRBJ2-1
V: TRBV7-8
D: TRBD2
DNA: TGTGCCAGCAGCCACCGGACTAGCGGGAGGGCCAATGGTGAGCAGTTCTTC
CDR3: CASSHRTSGRANGEQFF

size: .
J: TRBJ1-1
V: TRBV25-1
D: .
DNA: TGTGCCAGCAGTTCGACTTCTATAGGGAACACTGAAGCTTTCTTT
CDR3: CASSSTSIGNTEAFF

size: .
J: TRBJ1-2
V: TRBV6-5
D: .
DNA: TGTGCCAGCAGTTACGACCTAACGGCGGGGGGCTACACCTTC
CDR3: CASSYDLTAGGYTF

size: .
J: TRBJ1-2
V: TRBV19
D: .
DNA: TGTGCCAGTAGGAGGACAACTAACTATGGCTACACCTTC
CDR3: CASRRTTNYGYTF

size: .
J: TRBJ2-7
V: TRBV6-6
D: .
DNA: TGTGCCAGCAGGGCGGGGCCCACCCCTACCTACGAGCAGTACTTC
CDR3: CASRAGPTPTYEQYF

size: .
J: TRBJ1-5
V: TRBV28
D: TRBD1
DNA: TGTGCCAGCAGTTCCCCCGGGACAGGGTTCCAGCCCCAGCATTTT
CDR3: CASSSPGTGFQPQHF

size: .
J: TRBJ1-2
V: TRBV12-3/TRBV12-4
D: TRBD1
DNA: TGTGCCAGCAGTCTCGGGACAGTAATAGGCTACACCTTC
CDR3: CASSLGTVIGYTF

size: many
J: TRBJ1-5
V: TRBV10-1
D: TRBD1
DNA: TGCGCCAGCACGGGACAGGGAATTCATAGCAATCAGCCCCAGCATTTT
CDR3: CASTGQGIHSNQPQHF

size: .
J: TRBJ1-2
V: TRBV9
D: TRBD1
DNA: TGTGCCAGCAGCGAGCCGAAGACAGGGTTTCGCTATGGCTACACCTTC
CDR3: CASSEPKTGFRYGYTF

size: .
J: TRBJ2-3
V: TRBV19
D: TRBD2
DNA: TGTGCCAGTAGTATGGGTACTAGCGGGAGAGATACGCAGTATTTT
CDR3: CASSMGTSGRDTQYF

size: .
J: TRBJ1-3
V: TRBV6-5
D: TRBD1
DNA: TGTGCCAGCATCCTTGACAGGGGGTCAGGAAACACCATATATTTT
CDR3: CASILDRGSGNTIYF

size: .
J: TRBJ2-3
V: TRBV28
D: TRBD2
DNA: TGTGCCAGCAGTTTTAACCTGGGGCTAGCGGACACAGATACGCAGTATTTT
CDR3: CASSFNLGLADTDTQYF

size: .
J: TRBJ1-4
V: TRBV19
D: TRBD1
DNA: TGTGCCAGTAGTGCCGGACAGGGGCGCGCTGAAAAACTGTTTTTT
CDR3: CASSAGQGRAEKLFF

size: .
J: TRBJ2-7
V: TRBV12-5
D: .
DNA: TGTGCTAGTGGTTTGGGGACCCGGGGGGAGCAGTACTTC
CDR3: CASGLGTRGEQYF

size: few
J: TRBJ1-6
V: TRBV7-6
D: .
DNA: TGTGCCAGCAGCTTTACAGGAAACTCCTATAATTCACCCCTCCACTTT
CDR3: CASSFTGNSYNSPLHF

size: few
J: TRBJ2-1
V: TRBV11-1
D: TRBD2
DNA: TGTGCCAGCAGCTTGACTAGCGGGGGGGCGTATGAGCAGTTCTTC
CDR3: CASSLTSGGAYEQFF

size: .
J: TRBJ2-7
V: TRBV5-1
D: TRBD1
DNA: TGCGCCAGCAGCTCTACCCCGGGACAGGTCTACGAGCAGTACTTC
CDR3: CASSSTPGQVYEQYF

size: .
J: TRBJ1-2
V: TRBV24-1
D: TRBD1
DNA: TGTGCCACCAGTGAGGGACAGGGAACGTATGGCTACACCTTC
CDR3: CATSEGQGTYGYTF

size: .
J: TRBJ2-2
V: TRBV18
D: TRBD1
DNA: TGTGCCAGCTCACCAAGACAGGGTGCGTCGAACACCGGGGAGCTGTTTTTT
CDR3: CASSPRQGASNTGELFF

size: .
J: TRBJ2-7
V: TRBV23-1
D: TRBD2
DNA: TGCGCCAGCCGCAAGAATAGGACTAGATCGTACGAGCAGTACTTC
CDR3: CASRKNRTRSYEQYF

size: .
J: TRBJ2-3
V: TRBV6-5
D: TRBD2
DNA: TGTGCCAGCAGACAAGCGGGGCGCACAGATACGCAGTATTTT
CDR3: CASRQAGRTDTQYF

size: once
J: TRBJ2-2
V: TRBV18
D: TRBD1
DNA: TGTGCCAGCTCACCACGCGGACAGGGGAACACCGGGGAGCTGTTTTTT
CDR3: CASSPRGQGNTGELFF

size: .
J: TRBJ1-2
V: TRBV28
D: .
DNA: TGTGCCAGCAGGCTACGGGAGGGAGGCTATGGCTACACCTTC
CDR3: CASRLREGGYGYTF

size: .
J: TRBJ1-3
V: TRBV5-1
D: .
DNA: TGCGCCAGCAGCTTGGGGACTGTCTCTGGAAACACCATATATTTT
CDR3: CASSLGTVSGNTIYF

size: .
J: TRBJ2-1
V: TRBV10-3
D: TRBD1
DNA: TGTGCCACCAAGACCCAGGGGGACAGGGGGCAAGGTGAGCAGTTCTTC
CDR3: CATKTQGDRGQGEQFF

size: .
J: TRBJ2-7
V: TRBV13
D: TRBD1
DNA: TGTGCCAGCAGCCTCCGGGACAGCTCCTACGAGCAGTACTTC
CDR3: CASSLRDSSYEQYF

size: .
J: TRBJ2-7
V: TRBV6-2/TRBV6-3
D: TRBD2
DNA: TGTGCCAGCAGTTATAGGCTAGCGGGTCTCTACGAGCAGTACTTC
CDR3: CASSYRLAGLYEQYF

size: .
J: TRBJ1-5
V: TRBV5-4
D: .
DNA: TGTGCCAGCAGCTTTGGAGGCACCCAACGGGCAGCCCAGCATTTT
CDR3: CASSFGGTQRAAQHF

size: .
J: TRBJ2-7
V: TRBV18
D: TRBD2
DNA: TGTGCCAGCTCCCCGCTAGCGGGAGGGCCCTACGAGCAGTACTTC
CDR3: CASSPLAGGPYEQYF